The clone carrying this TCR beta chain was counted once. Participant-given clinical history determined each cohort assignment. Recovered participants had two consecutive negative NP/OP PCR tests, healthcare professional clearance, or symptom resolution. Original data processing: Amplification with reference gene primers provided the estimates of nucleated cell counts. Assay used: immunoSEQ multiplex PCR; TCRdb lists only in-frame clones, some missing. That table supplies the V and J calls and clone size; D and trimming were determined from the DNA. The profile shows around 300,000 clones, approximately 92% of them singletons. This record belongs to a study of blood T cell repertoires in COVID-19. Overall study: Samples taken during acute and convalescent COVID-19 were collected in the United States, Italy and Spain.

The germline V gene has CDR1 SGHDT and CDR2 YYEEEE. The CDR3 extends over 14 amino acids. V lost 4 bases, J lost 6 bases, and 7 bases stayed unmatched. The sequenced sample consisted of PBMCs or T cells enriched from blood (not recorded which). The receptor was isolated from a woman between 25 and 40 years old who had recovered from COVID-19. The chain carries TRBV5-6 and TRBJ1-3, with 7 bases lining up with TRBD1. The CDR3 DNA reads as TGTGCCAGCAGCGACACCAGGGGGTCAAACACCATATATTTT. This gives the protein CASSDTRGSNTIYF.